This T cell receptor (beta chain) was obtained from a study of blood T cell repertoires in COVID-19. TCRdb's table, derived via immunoSEQ multiplex PCR, lists solely in-frame clones and lacks some. The profile shows 250,000 or so clones, around 89% of them singletons. The sample taken for sequencing was PBMCs or T cells enriched from blood (not recorded which). This TCR was sampled from a woman in her twenties or thirties with acute COVID-19.

CDR3 coding DNA: TGTGCCAGCAGCGCTCGACCCGGGACTAGCGGGCCGTACTCCTACGAGCAGTACTTC. It specifies CASSARPGTSGPYSYEQYF. The chain combines TRBV7-9 with TRBJ2-7, with TRBD2 matching 12 bases. The length of the CDR3 is 19 residues. With V trimmed by 5 bases and J by 0 bases, 14 bases remained unmatched. Per the germline V gene, CDR1 is SEHNR and CDR2 is FQNEAQ (reference sequence).